A single sample is the source of the 5 T cell receptor beta chains below, sequenced in a study of T cell repertoires in aging, cancer and after chemotherapy. The template was genomic DNA from peripheral blood, not RNA. A mixed TRB-A/B primer pool amplified rearranged TRB by multiplex touch-down PCR. TCRdb itself ran the multiplex PCR reads through MiXCR, one entry per CDR3 protein. The table shows some 2,200 distinct CDR3 sequences, with roughly 20% occurring only once. Source material: blood. Receptor source: a human donor with a solid tumor.

The chain links TRBV5-1 to TRBJ2-7, with no clear D. The CDR3 covers 14 residues. The V gene lost 4 bases and the J gene lost 6 bases, with 17 bases spanning the gap. Germline CDR1 reads SGHRS; CDR2 reads YFSETQ. The CDR3 spells CASSEGRTPGEQYF. CDR3 nucleotides: TGCGCCAGCAGCGAAGGACGAACGCCGGGCGAGCAGTACTTC. The full variable domain, with the rest looked up from reference TRBV5-1 and TRBJ2-7, is KAGVTQTPRYLIKTRGQQVTLSCSPISGHRSVSWYQQTPGQGLQFLFEYFSETQRNKGNFPGRFSGRQFSNSRSEMNVSTLELGDSALYLCASSEGRTPGEQYFGPGTRLTVT.

This clonotype is labeled as large. The chain has TRBV30 and TRBJ2-7; D is unclear. The CDR3 has 13 residues. The V end lost 2 bases, the J end lost 0 bases, and 8 bases lay between the germline ends. CDR1 is GTSNPN and CDR2 is SVGIG in the germline V gene (reference sequence). CDR3 protein: CAWSFGYSYEQYF. The CDR3 DNA sequence: TGTGCCTGGAGTTTCGGATACTCCTACGAGCAGTACTTC.

This clonotype was seen a few times. This chain links TRBV10-3 with TRBJ2-5; D ambiguous. The V gene lost 4 bases and the J gene lost 1 base, with 4 bases spanning the gap. This CDR3 has 12 amino acids. Germline assignment: CDR1 ENHRY and CDR2 SYGVKD. Here the CDR3 DNA reads TGTGCCATCAGTGGGGCCCAAGAGACCCAGTACTTC. Its protein is CAISGAQETQYF.

This clonotype is labeled as medium-sized. The gene calls are TRBV6-1 and TRBJ1-2; 9 bases map to TRBD1. The CDR3 covers 14 residues. The germline V gene encodes CDR1 MNHNS and CDR2 SASEGT. V lost 7 bases, J lost 3 bases, and 6 bases stayed unmatched. CDR3 nucleotides: TGTGCCAGCACCGCGGACAGGGGATACTATGGCTACACCTTC. This translates into CASTADRGYYGYTF.

The genes are TRBV15 and TRBJ1-2; TRBD1 matches 7 bases. This CDR3 region has 16 residues. Germline V lookup: CDR1 LNHNV, CDR2 YYDKDF (reference sequence). V was clipped by 6 bases and J by 4 bases; unmatched bases: 14. The CDR3 sequence: CATREGGRGGPYGYTF. The CDR3 coding sequence is TGTGCCACCAGAGAAGGGGGGCGAGGGGGCCCCTATGGCTACACCTTC.